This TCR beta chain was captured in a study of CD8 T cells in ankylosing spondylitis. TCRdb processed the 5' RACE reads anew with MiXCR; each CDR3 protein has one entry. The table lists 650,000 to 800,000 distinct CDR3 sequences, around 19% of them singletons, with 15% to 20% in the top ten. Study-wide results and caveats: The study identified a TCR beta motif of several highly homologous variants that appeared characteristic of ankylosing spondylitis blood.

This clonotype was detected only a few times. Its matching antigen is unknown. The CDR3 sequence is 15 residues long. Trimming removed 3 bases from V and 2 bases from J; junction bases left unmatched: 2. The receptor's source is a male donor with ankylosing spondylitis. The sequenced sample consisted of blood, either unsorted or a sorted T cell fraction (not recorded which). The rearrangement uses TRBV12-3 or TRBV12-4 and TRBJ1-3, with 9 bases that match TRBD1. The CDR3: CASSFRDRAGNTIYF. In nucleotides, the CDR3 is TGTGCCAGCAGTTTCCGGGACAGGGCTGGAAACACCATATATTTT.